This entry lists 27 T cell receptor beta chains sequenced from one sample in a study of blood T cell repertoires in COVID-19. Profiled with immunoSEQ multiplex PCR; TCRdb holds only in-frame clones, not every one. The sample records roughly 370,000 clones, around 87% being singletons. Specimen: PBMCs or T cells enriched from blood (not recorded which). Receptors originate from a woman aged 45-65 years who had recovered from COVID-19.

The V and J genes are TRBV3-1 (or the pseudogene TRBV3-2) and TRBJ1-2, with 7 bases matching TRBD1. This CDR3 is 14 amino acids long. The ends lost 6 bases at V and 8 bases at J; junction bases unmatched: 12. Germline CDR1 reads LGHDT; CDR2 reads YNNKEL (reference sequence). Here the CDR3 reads CASRGNDRAVGYTF. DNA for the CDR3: TGTGCCAGCAGGGGCAATGACAGGGCGGTCGGCTACACCTTC.

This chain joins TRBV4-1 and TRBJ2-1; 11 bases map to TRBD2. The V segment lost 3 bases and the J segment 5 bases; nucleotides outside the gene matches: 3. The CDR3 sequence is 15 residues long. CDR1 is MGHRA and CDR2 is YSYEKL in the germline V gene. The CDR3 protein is CASSHSGGAHNEQFF. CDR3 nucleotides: TGCGCCAGCAGCCATAGCGGGGGGGCCCACAATGAGCAGTTCTTC.

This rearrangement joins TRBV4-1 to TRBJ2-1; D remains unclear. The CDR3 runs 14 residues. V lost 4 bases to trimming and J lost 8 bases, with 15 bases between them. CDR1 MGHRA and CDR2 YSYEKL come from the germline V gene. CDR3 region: CASSLQLTAYEQFF. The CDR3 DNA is TGCGCCAGCAGCCTACAGCTCACGGCATATGAGCAGTTCTTC.

This CDR3 reads CASEQGNQIYGYTF. CDR3 DNA: TGTGCCTCCGAACAGGGAAATCAAATCTATGGCTACACCTTC. The chain employs TRBV19 and TRBJ1-2, with a possible D match to TRBD1 (6 bases). V was shortened by 11 bases and J by 4 bases, with 20 bases between the two germline ends. The germline V gene encodes CDR1 LNHDA and CDR2 SQIVND (reference sequence). The CDR3 is made up of 14 amino acids.

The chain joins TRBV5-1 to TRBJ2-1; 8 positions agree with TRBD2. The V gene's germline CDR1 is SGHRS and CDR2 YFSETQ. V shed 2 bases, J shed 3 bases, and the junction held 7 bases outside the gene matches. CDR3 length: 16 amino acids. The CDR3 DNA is TGCGCCAGCAGCTTTTTTTCGGGGGGGAGCTACAATGAGCAGTTCTTC. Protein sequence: CASSFFSGGSYNEQFF. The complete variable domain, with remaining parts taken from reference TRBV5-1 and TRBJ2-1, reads KAGVTQTPRYLIKTRGQQVTLSCSPISGHRSVSWYQQTPGQGLQFLFEYFSETQRNKGNFPGRFSGRQFSNSRSEMNVSTLELGDSALYLCASSFFSGGSYNEQFFGPGTRLTVL.

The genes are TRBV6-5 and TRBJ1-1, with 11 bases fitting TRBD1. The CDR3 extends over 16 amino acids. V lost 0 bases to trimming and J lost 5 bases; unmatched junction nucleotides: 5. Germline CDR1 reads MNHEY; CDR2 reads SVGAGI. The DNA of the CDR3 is TGTGCCAGCAGTTACTCGTACGGGACAGGGGGAACTGAAGCTTTCTTT. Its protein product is CASSYSYGTGGTEAFF.

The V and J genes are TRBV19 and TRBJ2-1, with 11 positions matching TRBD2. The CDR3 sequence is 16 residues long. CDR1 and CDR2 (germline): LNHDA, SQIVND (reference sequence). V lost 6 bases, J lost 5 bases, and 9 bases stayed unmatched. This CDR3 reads CASSWDLSGGDNEQFF. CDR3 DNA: TGTGCCAGTAGCTGGGATCTTAGCGGGGGGGACAATGAGCAGTTCTTC.

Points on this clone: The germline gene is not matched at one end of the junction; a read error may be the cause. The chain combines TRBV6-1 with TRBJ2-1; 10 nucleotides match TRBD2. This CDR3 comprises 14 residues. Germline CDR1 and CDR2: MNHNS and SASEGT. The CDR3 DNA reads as TGTGCCAGCAGTCAAGCGGGGGGGCAATTTGAGCAGTTCTTC. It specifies CASSQAGGQFEQFF.

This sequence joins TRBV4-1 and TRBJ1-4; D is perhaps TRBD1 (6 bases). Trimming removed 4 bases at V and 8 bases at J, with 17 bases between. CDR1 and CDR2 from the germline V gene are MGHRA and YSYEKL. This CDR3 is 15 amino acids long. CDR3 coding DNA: TGCGCCAGCAGCCCCCAAGGGGAGGGACAAGAAAAACTGTTTTTT. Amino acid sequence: CASSPQGEGQEKLFF.

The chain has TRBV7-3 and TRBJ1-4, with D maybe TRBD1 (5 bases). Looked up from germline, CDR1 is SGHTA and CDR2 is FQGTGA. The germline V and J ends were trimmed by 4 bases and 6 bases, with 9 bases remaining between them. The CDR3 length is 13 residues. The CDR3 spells CASSSRRDEKLFF. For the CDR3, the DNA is TGTGCCAGCAGCTCCCGCAGGGATGAAAAACTGTTTTTT.

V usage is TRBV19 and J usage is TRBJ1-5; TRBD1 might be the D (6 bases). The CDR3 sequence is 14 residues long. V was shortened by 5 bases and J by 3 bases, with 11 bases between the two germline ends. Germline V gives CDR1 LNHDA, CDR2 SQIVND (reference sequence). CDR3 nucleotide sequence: TGTGCCAGTAGTGTCCAGGGGTCCAATCAGCCCCAGCATTTT. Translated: CASSVQGSNQPQHF.

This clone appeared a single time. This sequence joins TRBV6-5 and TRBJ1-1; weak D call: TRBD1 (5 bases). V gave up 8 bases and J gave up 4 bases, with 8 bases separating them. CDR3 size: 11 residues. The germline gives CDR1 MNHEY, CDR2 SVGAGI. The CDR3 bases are TGTGCCAGCCGCGGGGCCACTGAAGCTTTCTTT. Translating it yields CASRGATEAFF.

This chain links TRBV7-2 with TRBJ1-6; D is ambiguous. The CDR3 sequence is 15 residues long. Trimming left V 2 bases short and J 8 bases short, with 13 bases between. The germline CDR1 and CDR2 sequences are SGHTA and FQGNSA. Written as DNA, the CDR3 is TGTGCCAGCAGCTTATCCGTACTCCGTGATTCACCCCTCCACTTT. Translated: CASSLSVLRDSPLHF.

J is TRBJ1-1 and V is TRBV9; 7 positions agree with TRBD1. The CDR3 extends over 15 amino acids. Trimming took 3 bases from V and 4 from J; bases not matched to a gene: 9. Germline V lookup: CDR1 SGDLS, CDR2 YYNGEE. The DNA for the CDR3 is TGTGCCAGCAGCGCTCACAGGGGCCGGGGCACTGAAGCTTTCTTT. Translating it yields CASSAHRGRGTEAFF.

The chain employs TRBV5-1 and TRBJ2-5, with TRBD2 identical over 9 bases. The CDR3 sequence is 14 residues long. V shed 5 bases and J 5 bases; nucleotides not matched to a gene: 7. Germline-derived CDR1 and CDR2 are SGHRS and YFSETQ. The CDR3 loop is CASSPAGGRETQYF. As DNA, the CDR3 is TGCGCCAGCAGTCCGGCGGGGGGGCGGGAGACCCAGTACTTC.

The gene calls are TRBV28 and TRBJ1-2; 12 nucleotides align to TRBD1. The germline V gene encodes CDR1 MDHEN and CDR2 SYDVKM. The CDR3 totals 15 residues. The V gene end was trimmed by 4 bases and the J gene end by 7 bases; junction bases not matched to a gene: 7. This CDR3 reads CASSSQGQGARGYTF. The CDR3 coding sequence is TGTGCCAGCAGTTCCCAGGGACAGGGGGCGCGTGGCTACACCTTC.

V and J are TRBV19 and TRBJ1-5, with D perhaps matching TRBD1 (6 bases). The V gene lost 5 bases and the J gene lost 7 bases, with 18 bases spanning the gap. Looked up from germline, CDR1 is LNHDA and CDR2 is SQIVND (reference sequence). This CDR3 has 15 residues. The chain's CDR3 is CASSPLGGARQPQHF. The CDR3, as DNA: TGTGCCAGTAGTCCCCTGGGGGGGGCCAGGCAGCCCCAGCATTTT. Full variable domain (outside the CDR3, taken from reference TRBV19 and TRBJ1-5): DGGITQSPKYLFRKEGQNVTLSCEQNLNHDAMYWYRQDPGQGLRLIYYSQIVNDFQKGDIAEGYSVSREKKESFPLTVTSAQKNPTAFYLCASSPLGGARQPQHFGDGTRLSIL.

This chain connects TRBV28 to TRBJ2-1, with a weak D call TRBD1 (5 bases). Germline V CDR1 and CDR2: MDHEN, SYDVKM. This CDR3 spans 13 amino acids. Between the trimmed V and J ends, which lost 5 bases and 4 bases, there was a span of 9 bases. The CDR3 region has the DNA TGTGCCAGCAGTCTACAGGTTTACAATGAGCAGTTCTTC. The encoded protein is CASSLQVYNEQFF.

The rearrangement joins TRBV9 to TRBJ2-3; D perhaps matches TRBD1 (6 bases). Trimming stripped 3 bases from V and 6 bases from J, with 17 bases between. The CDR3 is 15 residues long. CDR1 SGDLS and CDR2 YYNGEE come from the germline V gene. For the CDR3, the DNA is TGTGCCAGCAGCGAGTTGGGACATCTGGAGGATACGCAGTATTTT. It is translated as CASSELGHLEDTQYF.

This chain's CDR3 is CASSSRGGKGNQPQHF. As DNA, the CDR3 is TGTGCCAGCAGCTCCCGGGGGGGGAAGGGCAATCAGCCCCAGCATTTT. This rearrangement joins TRBV21-1 to TRBJ1-5. TRBV21-1 is given as a pseudogene. The CDR3 loop spans 16 amino acids.

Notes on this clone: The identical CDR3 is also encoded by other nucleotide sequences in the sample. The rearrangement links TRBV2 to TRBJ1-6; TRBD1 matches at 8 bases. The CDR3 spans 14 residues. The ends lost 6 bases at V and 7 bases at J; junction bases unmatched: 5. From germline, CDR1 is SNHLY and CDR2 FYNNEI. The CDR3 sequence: CASRDRVGNSPLHF. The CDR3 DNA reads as TGTGCCAGCAGGGACAGGGTGGGAAATTCACCCCTCCACTTT.

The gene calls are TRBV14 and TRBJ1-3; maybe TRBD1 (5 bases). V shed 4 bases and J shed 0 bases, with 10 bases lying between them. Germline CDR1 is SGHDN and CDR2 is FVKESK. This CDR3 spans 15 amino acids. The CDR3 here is CASSPAGYSGNTIYF. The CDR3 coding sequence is TGTGCCAGCAGCCCCGCAGGGTACTCTGGAAACACCATATATTTT.

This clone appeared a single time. CDR3 amino acids: CASRGLAGGQETQYF. DNA of the CDR3: TGTGCCAGCAGGGGTCTAGCGGGGGGCCAAGAGACCCAGTACTTC. This rearrangement joins TRBV11-2 to TRBJ2-5; 11 nucleotides line up with TRBD2. This CDR3 is 15 amino acids long. Germline CDR1 and CDR2: SGHAT and FQNNGV. The ends lost 6 bases at V and 1 base at J; junction bases unmatched: 4.

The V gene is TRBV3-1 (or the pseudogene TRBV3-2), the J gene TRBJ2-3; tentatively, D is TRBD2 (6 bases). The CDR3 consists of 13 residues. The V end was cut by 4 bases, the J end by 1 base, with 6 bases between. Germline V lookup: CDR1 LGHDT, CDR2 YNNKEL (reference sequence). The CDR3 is CASSRGGTDTQYF. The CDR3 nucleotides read TGTGCCAGCAGCCGGGGGGGCACAGATACGCAGTATTTT.

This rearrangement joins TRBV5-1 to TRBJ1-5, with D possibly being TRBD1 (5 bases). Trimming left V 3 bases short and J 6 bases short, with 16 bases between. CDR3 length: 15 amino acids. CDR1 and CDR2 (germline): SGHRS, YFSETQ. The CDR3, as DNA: TGCGCCAGCAGCTCCGGAGGCGGGGACGGTCAGCCCCAGCATTTT. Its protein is CASSSGGGDGQPQHF.

Written as DNA, the CDR3 is TGTGCCAGCAGCGACAGGGGATGGACTGAAGCTTTCTTT. This encodes CASSDRGWTEAFF. V is TRBV27 and J is TRBJ1-1; 8 nucleotides line up with TRBD1. This CDR3 is built from 13 residues. Germline loops: CDR1 MNHEY, CDR2 SMNVEV (reference sequence). J gave up 5 bases and V 6 bases, and 5 bases lay outside the gene matches.

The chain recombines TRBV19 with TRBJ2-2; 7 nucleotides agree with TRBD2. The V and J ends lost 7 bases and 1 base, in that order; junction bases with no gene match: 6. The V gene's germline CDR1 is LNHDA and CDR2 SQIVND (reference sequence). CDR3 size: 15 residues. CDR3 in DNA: TGTGCCAGTATCGGGGTAGCGGGGAACACCGGGGAGCTGTTTTTT. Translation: CASIGVAGNTGELFF.